This TCR beta chain stems from a study of T cell responses to AZD1222 COVID-19 vaccine. This table comes from immunoSEQ multiplex PCR, and its TCRdb copy is limited to in-frame clones, with some not included. The sample shows some 150,000 clones, 88% of them seen only once. Germline-derived CDR1 and CDR2 are MNHEY and SVGAGI. The CDR3 length is 16 residues. The V and J ends lost 4 bases and 2 bases respectively, with 15 bases between them. This specimen was peripheral blood, taken 28 days after the second dose of the MenACWY control vaccine. This sequence joins TRBV6-5 and TRBJ2-1; D might be TRBD1 (6 bases). This sequence originates from an adult who received the MenACWY meningococcal vaccine as a control. In DNA form, the CDR3 reads TGTGCCAGCAGTTTCCAGGGGCTCCATCCCTACAATGAGCAGTTCTTC. It is translated as CASSFQGLHPYNEQFF.